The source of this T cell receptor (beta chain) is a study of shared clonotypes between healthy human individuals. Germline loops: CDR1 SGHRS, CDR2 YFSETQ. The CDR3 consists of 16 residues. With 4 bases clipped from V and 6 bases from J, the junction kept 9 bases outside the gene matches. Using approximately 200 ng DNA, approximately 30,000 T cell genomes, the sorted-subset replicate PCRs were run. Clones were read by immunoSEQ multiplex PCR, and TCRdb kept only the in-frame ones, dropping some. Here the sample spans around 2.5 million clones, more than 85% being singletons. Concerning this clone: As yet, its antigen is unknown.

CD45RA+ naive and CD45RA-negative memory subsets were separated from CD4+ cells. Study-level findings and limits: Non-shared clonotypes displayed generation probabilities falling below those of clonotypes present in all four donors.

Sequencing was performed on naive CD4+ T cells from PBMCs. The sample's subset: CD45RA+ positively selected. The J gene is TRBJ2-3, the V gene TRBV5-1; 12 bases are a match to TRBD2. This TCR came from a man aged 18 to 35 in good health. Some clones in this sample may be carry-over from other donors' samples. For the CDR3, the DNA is TGCGCCAGCAGCCACCCACTAGCGGGAGGTTCCGATACGCAGTATTTT. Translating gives CASSHPLAGGSDTQYF.